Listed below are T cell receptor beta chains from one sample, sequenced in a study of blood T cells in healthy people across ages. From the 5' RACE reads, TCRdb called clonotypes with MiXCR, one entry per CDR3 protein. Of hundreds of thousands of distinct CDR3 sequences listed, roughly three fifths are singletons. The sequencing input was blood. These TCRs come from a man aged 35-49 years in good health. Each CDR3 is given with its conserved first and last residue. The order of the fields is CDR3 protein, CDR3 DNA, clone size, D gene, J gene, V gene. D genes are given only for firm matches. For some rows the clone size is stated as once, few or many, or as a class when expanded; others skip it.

CDR3 protein: CASSPRLSVQETQYF
CDR3 DNA: TGTGCCAGCTCACCAAGGCTATCCGTCCAAGAGACCCAGTACTTC
clone size: few
D gene: NA
J gene: TRBJ2-5
V gene: TRBV18

CDR3 protein: CASSLGQGEVMFYEQYF
CDR3 DNA: TGTGCCAGCAGCCTCGGACAGGGGGAGGTTATGTTCTACGAGCAGTACTTC
clone size: NA
D gene: TRBD1
J gene: TRBJ2-7
V gene: TRBV6-6

CDR3 protein: CASSTVPVGDHEQYF
CDR3 DNA: TGTGCCAGCAGCACCGTCCCCGTAGGGGACCACGAGCAGTACTTC
clone size: NA
D gene: NA
J gene: TRBJ2-7
V gene: TRBV28

CDR3 protein: CASSRFEGGDHLSYEQYF
CDR3 DNA: TGTGCCAGCAGCAGATTTGAGGGGGGCGATCACCTCTCCTACGAGCAGTACTTC
clone size: NA
D gene: NA
J gene: TRBJ2-7
V gene: TRBV7-9

CDR3 protein: CATSADRYEQYF
CDR3 DNA: TGTGCCACCAGTGCGGACAGATACGAGCAGTACTTC
clone size: NA
D gene: NA
J gene: TRBJ2-7
V gene: TRBV24-1

CDR3 protein: CASSLADRGYNEQFF
CDR3 DNA: TGCGCCAGCAGCTTAGCGGACAGGGGCTACAATGAGCAGTTCTTC
clone size: NA
D gene: TRBD1
J gene: TRBJ2-1
V gene: TRBV5-1

CDR3 protein: CASESEGGQRQETQYF
CDR3 DNA: TGTGCCAGCGAATCAGAGGGGGGTCAGAGGCAAGAGACCCAGTACTTC
clone size: few
D gene: NA
J gene: TRBJ2-5
V gene: TRBV5-5

CDR3 protein: CASAENTGTGRNEQYF
CDR3 DNA: TGTGCCAGCGCCGAAAATACGGGGACAGGCCGTAATGAGCAGTACTTC
clone size: NA
D gene: TRBD1
J gene: TRBJ2-7
V gene: TRBV6-1

CDR3 protein: CASSLASGGGQPQHF
CDR3 DNA: TGTGCCAGCAGCTTAGCTTCGGGTGGGGGTCAGCCCCAGCATTTT
clone size: NA
D gene: NA
J gene: TRBJ1-5
V gene: TRBV11-2

CDR3 protein: CSASPEGTYEQYF
CDR3 DNA: TGCAGTGCCTCGCCTGAGGGAACCTACGAGCAGTACTTC
clone size: NA
D gene: NA
J gene: TRBJ2-7
V gene: TRBV20-1

CDR3 protein: CASSLVPGGTDTQYF
CDR3 DNA: TGTGCCAGCAGCTTAGTTCCGGGGGGCACAGATACGCAGTATTTT
clone size: few
D gene: NA
J gene: TRBJ2-3
V gene: TRBV7-2

CDR3 protein: CASSLSRGIAGELFF
CDR3 DNA: TGTGCCAGCAGTTTGTCCAGGGGAATCGCCGGGGAGCTGTTTTTT
clone size: few
D gene: NA
J gene: TRBJ2-2
V gene: TRBV12-3/TRBV12-4

CDR3 protein: CASSSHTRVRGANVLTF
CDR3 DNA: TGCGCCAGCAGCTCTCACACAAGGGTTCGTGGGGCCAACGTCCTGACTTTC
clone size: few
D gene: NA
J gene: TRBJ2-6
V gene: TRBV4-3

CDR3 protein: CASSLVVASGTDTQYF
CDR3 DNA: TGTGCCAGCAGCTTAGTGGTGGCTAGCGGTACAGATACGCAGTATTTT
clone size: NA
D gene: TRBD2
J gene: TRBJ2-3
V gene: TRBV7-6

CDR3 protein: CASSQEGAREKQFF
CDR3 DNA: TGCGCCAGCAGCCAAGAGGGGGCCCGGGAGAAGCAGTTCTTC
clone size: NA
D gene: NA
J gene: TRBJ2-1
V gene: TRBV4-3

CDR3 protein: CASSQDSTSGRIYNEQFF
CDR3 DNA: TGCGCCAGCAGCCAAGATTCGACTAGCGGGAGGATCTACAATGAGCAGTTCTTC
clone size: few
D gene: TRBD2
J gene: TRBJ2-1
V gene: TRBV4-3

CDR3 protein: CASSLYQGRETQYF
CDR3 DNA: TGTGCCAGCAGCTTATATCAAGGGCGCGAGACCCAGTACTTC
clone size: few
D gene: NA
J gene: TRBJ2-5
V gene: TRBV7-2

CDR3 protein: CSPWVGNLLAKNIQYF
CDR3 DNA: TGCAGCCCTTGGGTTGGCAATCTCCTAGCCAAAAACATTCAGTACTTC
clone size: NA
D gene: NA
J gene: TRBJ2-4
V gene: TRBV20-1

CDR3 protein: CASRERGDLYEQYF
CDR3 DNA: TGTGCCAGCAGAGAGCGAGGCGACCTCTACGAGCAGTACTTC
clone size: NA
D gene: NA
J gene: TRBJ2-7
V gene: TRBV6-2/TRBV6-3

CDR3 protein: CASSQGTGQPGGYEQYF
CDR3 DNA: TGCGCCAGCAGCCAAGGTACCGGACAGCCTGGGGGGTACGAGCAGTACTTC
clone size: few
D gene: NA
J gene: TRBJ2-7
V gene: TRBV4-3

CDR3 protein: CASSLDWGLGNNEQFF
CDR3 DNA: TGTGCCAGCAGCTTAGACTGGGGACTAGGCAACAATGAGCAGTTCTTC
clone size: NA
D gene: TRBD2
J gene: TRBJ2-1
V gene: TRBV7-2

CDR3 protein: CSVELNYGYTF
CDR3 DNA: TGCAGCGTTGAATTGAACTATGGCTACACCTTC
clone size: NA
D gene: NA
J gene: TRBJ1-2
V gene: TRBV29-1

CDR3 protein: CATSIDRDRRDTQYF
CDR3 DNA: TGTGCCACCAGCATAGACCGGGACCGGCGCGATACGCAGTATTTT
clone size: NA
D gene: NA
J gene: TRBJ2-3
V gene: TRBV15

CDR3 protein: CASSLGHPGYWYEQYF
CDR3 DNA: TGTGCCAGCAGCTTGGGACACCCCGGATATTGGTACGAGCAGTACTTC
clone size: NA
D gene: NA
J gene: TRBJ2-7
V gene: TRBV5-5

CDR3 protein: CASSRDQNTEAFF
CDR3 DNA: TGTGCCAGCAGCCGAGACCAGAACACTGAAGCTTTCTTT
clone size: NA
D gene: NA
J gene: TRBJ1-1
V gene: TRBV13

CDR3 protein: CASSLRGRTQYF
CDR3 DNA: TGTGCCAGCAGTTTACGCGGCAGGACTCAGTATTTT
clone size: NA
D gene: NA
J gene: TRBJ2-3
V gene: TRBV27